The sequence of this TCR beta chain was determined in a study of shared clonotypes between healthy human individuals. Study outcomes and limitations: Incomplete sequencing of sorted subsets was indicated by rarefaction despite large depth.

The protocol was immunoSEQ multiplex PCR, while the TCRdb copy is restricted to in-frame clones and leaves out a portion. This sample has some 1.5 million clones, with roughly 96% found just once. Germline values: CDR1 SGDLS, CDR2 YYNGEE. The CDR3 is made up of 16 amino acids. Trimming cost V 3 bases and J 5 bases; bases outside gene matches: 11. Concerning this clone itself: Its target is not known.

The J gene is TRBJ2-1, the V gene TRBV9, with 7 bases matching TRBD1. This sequence was found in a man aged 30-40 years in good health. Sample: naive CD4+ T cells sorted from blood. The subset: CD45RA+ positively selected. The CDR3 DNA follows: TGTGCCAGCAGCGCCCCAGACAGGGTGGTGAACAATGAGCAGTTCTTC. Translated: CASSAPDRVVNNEQFF.